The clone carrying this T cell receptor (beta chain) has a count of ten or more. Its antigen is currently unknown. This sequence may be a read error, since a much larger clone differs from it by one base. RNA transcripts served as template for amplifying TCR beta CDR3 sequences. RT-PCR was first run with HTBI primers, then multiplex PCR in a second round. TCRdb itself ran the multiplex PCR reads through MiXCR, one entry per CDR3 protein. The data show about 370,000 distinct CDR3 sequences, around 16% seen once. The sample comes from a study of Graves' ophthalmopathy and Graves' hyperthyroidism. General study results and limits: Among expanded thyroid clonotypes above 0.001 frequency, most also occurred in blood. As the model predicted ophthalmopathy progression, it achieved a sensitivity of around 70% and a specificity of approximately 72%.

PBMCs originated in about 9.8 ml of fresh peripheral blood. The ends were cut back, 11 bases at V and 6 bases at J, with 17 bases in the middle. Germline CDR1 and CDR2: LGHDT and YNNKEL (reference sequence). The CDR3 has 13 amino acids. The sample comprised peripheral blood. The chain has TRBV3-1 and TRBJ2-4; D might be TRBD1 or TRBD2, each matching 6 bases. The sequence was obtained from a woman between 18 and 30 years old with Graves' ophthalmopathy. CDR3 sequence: CAGGGGGGNIQYF. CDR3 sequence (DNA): TGTGCCGGCGGAGGGGGTGGGGGAAACATTCAGTACTTC.